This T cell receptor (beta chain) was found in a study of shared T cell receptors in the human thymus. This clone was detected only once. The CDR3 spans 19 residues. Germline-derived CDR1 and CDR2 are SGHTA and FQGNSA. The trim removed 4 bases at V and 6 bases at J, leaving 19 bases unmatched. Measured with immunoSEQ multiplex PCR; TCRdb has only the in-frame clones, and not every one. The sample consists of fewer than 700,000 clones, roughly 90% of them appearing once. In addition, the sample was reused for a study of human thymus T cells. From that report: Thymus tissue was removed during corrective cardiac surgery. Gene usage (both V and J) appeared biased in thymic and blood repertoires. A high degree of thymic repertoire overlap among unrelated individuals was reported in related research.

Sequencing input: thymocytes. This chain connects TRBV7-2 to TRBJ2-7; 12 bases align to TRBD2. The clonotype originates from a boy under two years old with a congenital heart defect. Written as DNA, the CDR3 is TGTGCCAGCAGCTCCCCTCGGACTAGCGGGATACTTAGGATGGGCGAGCAGTACTTC. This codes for CASSSPRTSGILRMGEQYF. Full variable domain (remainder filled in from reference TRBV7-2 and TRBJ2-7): GAGVSQSPSNKVTEKGKDVELRCDPISGHTALYWYRQSLGQGLEFLIYFQGNSAPDKSGLPSDRFSAERTGGSVSTLTIQRTQQEDSAVYLCASSSPRTSGILRMGEQYFGPGTRLTVT.